Listed here are 20 T cell receptor beta chains from one sample, sequenced in a study of CD8 T cells in Susac syndrome. Random hexamers primed reverse transcription of about 0.45 to 1 ug RNA. TCRdb re-called the immunoSEQ multiplex PCR reads through MiXCR, storing one row per CDR3 protein. The data hold more than 150,000 distinct CDR3 sequences, with about 94% observed a single time. The sample comprised CD4+ T cells from PBMCs. All receptors derive from a human donor with Susac syndrome.

This chain links TRBV6-5 with TRBJ2-1, with TRBD2 matching over 9 bases. Germline CDR1 reads MNHEY; CDR2 reads SVGAGI. V was clipped by 3 bases and J by 5 bases; unmatched bases: 11. The CDR3 is 17 amino acids. CDR3 bases: TGTGCCAGCAGTTATTCCGTAGCGGGGGTGATCCACAATGAGCAGTTCTTC. Encoded protein: CASSYSVAGVIHNEQFF.

V usage is TRBV10-3 and J usage is TRBJ2-3; D is unclear. CDR1 and CDR2 (germline): ENHRY, SYGVKD. V lost 5 bases and J 0 bases, leaving 3 bases between the germline ends. The CDR3 spans 12 residues. The CDR3 loop is CAISPSTDTQYF. The DNA for the CDR3 is TGTGCCATCAGTCCCAGCACAGATACGCAGTATTTT.

This sequence joins TRBV2 and TRBJ1-6, with no clear D. The CDR3 consists of 15 residues. The germline V gene has CDR1 SNHLY and CDR2 FYNNEI. Deletions cut 5 bases from V and 6 bases from J, with 14 bases between. CDR3 in amino acids: CASSLETAPNSPLHF. The CDR3 coding sequence is TGTGCCAGCAGTCTAGAGACGGCGCCTAATTCACCCCTCCACTTT.

The chain has TRBV3-1 and TRBJ1-6, with 12 bases identical to TRBD1. Per the germline V gene, CDR1 is LGHDT and CDR2 is YNNKEL (reference sequence). CDR3 length: 15 residues. After removal of 3 bases from V and 7 bases from J, the junction contained 1 base not matched to a gene. In nucleotides, the CDR3 is TGTGCCAGCAGCCAGGGACAGGGGGCAAATTCACCCCTCCACTTT. This encodes CASSQGQGANSPLHF.

J is TRBJ1-5 and V is TRBV30; the D gene is possibly TRBD1 (5 bases). V was pared by 3 bases and J by 7 bases, with 13 bases between. Germline loops: CDR1 GTSNPN, CDR2 SVGIG (reference sequence). This CDR3 has 13 residues. The CDR3 DNA sequence: TGTGCCTGGAGCCCAGGGAGTGGCCAGCCCCAGCATTTT. It encodes CAWSPGSGQPQHF.

CDR3 nucleotides: TGCGCCAGCAGCTTACATGAGCGGGTTACCGGGGAGCTGTTTTTT. Encoded protein: CASSLHERVTGELFF. The gene calls are TRBV5-1 and TRBJ2-2; tentatively, D is TRBD2 (6 bases). The germline CDR1 and CDR2 sequences are SGHRS and YFSETQ. V shed 2 bases and J shed 5 bases, with 13 bases lying between them. This CDR3 region has 15 residues.

The rearrangement uses TRBV29-1 and TRBJ2-6, with D maybe TRBD2 (6 bases). Trimming left V 1 base short and J 0 bases short, with 10 bases between. The CDR3 length is 16 residues. Germline loops: CDR1 SQVTM, CDR2 ANQGSEA. The CDR3 DNA follows: TGCAGCGTTGAAGGGCTGGGAGGCTCTGGGGCCAACGTCCTGACTTTC. It encodes CSVEGLGGSGANVLTF. Full variable domain (remainder filled in from reference TRBV29-1 and TRBJ2-6): SAVISQKPSRDICQRGTSLTIQCQVDSQVTMMFWYRQQPGQSLTLIATANQGSEATYESGFVIDKFPISRPNLTFSTLTVSNMSPEDSSIYLCSVEGLGGSGANVLTFGAGSRLTVL.

V and J are TRBV12-3 or TRBV12-4 and TRBJ2-1; D is undetermined. The V end lost 0 bases, the J end lost 8 bases, and 8 bases lay between the germline ends. This CDR3 is built from 13 residues. The CDR3 reads CASSLATVDEQFF. In nucleotides, the CDR3 is TGTGCCAGCAGTTTAGCAACAGTGGATGAGCAGTTCTTC.

The rearrangement joins TRBV29-1 to TRBJ1-2; D possibly corresponds to TRBD1 (6 bases). This CDR3 is built from 12 residues. The germline CDR1 and CDR2 sequences are SQVTM and ANQGSEA. Trimming stripped 8 bases from V and 8 bases from J, with 18 bases between. CDR3 region: CSTERGFGGYTF. The CDR3 DNA reads as TGCAGCACCGAAAGGGGGTTCGGGGGCTACACCTTC. The full variable domain, with the rest looked up from reference TRBV29-1 and TRBJ1-2, is SAVISQKPSRDICQRGTSLTIQCQVDSQVTMMFWYRQQPGQSLTLIATANQGSEATYESGFVIDKFPISRPNLTFSTLTVSNMSPEDSSIYLCSTERGFGGYTFGSGTRLTVV.

This chain connects TRBV20-1 to TRBJ2-3; TRBD2 agrees at 12 bases. V trimming: 3 bases; J trimming: 13 bases; junction bases outside the gene matches: 8. Germline CDR1 DFQATT, CDR2 SNEGSKA (reference sequence). The CDR3 consists of 13 residues. CDR3: CSASSLAGGREYF. In DNA, the CDR3 is TGCAGTGCTAGTAGCCTAGCGGGGGGGCGGGAGTATTTT.

The J gene is TRBJ2-6, the V gene TRBV5-1; no clear D. Trimming shortened V by 0 bases and J by 0 bases, and 4 bases separated the two germline ends. Germline-derived CDR1 and CDR2 are SGHRS and YFSETQ. The CDR3 contains 15 residues. The CDR3 DNA reads as TGCGCCAGCAGCTTGGATAACTCTGGGGCCAACGTCCTGACTTTC. It specifies CASSLDNSGANVLTF.

The DNA of the CDR3 is TGTGCCAGCAGACCCGGACAGGGACACAATGAGCAGTTCTTC. Its translation: CASRPGQGHNEQFF. The rearrangement uses TRBV12-3 or TRBV12-4 and TRBJ2-1; 8 positions agree with TRBD1. The length of the CDR3 is 14 residues. The junction had 6 bases not matched to a gene; V was cut back by 6 bases and J by 5 bases.

The chain joins TRBV7-3 to TRBJ1-6; 11 positions agree with TRBD1. This CDR3 has 15 amino acids. V dropped 4 bases and J dropped 7; count of bases not matched to a gene: 3. Germline-derived CDR1 and CDR2 are SGHTA and FQGTGA. The CDR3 spells CASSSDRGRNSPLHF. The CDR3 DNA sequence: TGTGCCAGCAGCTCGGACAGGGGGCGAAATTCACCCCTCCACTTT.

This chain joins TRBV2 and TRBJ1-4; no clear D. The CDR3 loop spans 13 amino acids. The germline V gene has CDR1 SNHLY and CDR2 FYNNEI. V was clipped by 3 bases and J by 5 bases, with 7 bases between them. CDR3 sequence reads: CASSDRGNEKLFF. The DNA of the CDR3 is TGTGCCAGCAGTGACAGAGGGAATGAAAAACTGTTTTTT.

The CDR3 sequence is CSVLTQQGYEQYF. The CDR3 DNA is TGCAGCGTACTCACCCAACAGGGTTACGAGCAGTACTTC. The chain links TRBV29-1 to TRBJ2-7; a possible D gene is TRBD1 (6 bases). Germline lookup yields CDR1 SQVTM and CDR2 ANQGSEA. Trimming left V 6 bases short and J 4 bases short, with 16 bases between. The CDR3 spans 13 residues.

V and J are TRBV30 and TRBJ2-3; D not resolved. Between the trimmed V and J ends, which lost 3 bases and 2 bases, there was a span of 9 bases. Germline values: CDR1 GTSNPN, CDR2 SVGIG (reference sequence). The CDR3 length is 13 residues. CDR3 loop: CAWSPPPTDTQYF. The CDR3, as DNA: TGTGCCTGGAGCCCGCCCCCCACAGATACGCAGTATTTT.

This sequence joins TRBV25-1 and TRBJ1-1; D gene unclear. The V and J ends lost 3 bases and 6 bases respectively, with 8 bases between them. Germline V gives CDR1 MGHDK, CDR2 SYGVNS. The CDR3 extends over 12 amino acids. The CDR3: CASSDFSAEAFF. The CDR3 DNA is TGTGCCAGCAGTGATTTCTCAGCTGAAGCTTTCTTT.

The chain is built from TRBV24-1 and TRBJ1-1, with TRBD1 as a possible D gene (6 bases). CDR3 length equals 16 residues. Germline-derived CDR1 and CDR2 are KGHDR and SFDVKD. V dropped 3 bases and J dropped 4 bases, with 17 bases sitting between them. The CDR3 DNA is TGTGCCACCAGTGATCCTGGAGGGGGGATGGGCACTGAAGCTTTCTTT. It codes for CATSDPGGGMGTEAFF.

The chain carries TRBV12-5 and TRBJ2-2; the match to TRBD1 covers 8 bases. The germline V gene encodes CDR1 LGHNT and CDR2 FRNRAP. With V trimmed by 4 bases and J by 4 bases, 5 bases remained unmatched. The CDR3 totals 15 residues. Here the CDR3 reads CASGSRTGPTGELFF. The CDR3 region has the DNA TGTGCTAGTGGTTCGAGGACAGGGCCCACCGGGGAGCTGTTTTTT.

The chain recombines TRBV3-1 with TRBJ1-1, with 9 positions matching TRBD1. The CDR3 contains 14 residues. The germline CDR1 and CDR2 sequences are LGHDT and YNNKEL (reference sequence). V shed 7 bases, J shed 1 base, and the junction held 4 bases outside the gene matches. CDR3 loop: CASKPGQGNTEAFF. The CDR3 nucleotides read TGTGCCAGCAAACCGGGACAGGGGAACACTGAAGCTTTCTTT.